One and the same sample provided the 4 T cell receptor beta chains below, sequenced in a study of T cells in Graves' hyperthyroidism and ophthalmopathy. Amplification targeted TCR beta CDR3 regions from RNA transcripts. The HTBI primer set drove a first-round RT-PCR of the TCR CDR3. TCRdb processed the multiplex PCR reads anew with MiXCR; each CDR3 protein has one entry. The sample includes some 500,000 distinct CDR3 sequences, approximately 14% seen only once; the top ten take roughly 17%. Input material: blood. These receptors came from a woman younger than 35 with Graves' hyperthyroidism.

CDR3 amino acids: CACNRDRRELFF. The CDR3 DNA reads as TGTGCCTGCAACAGGGACCGCCGTGAGCTGTTTTTT. The chain employs TRBV30 and TRBJ2-2; TRBD1 is a possible D gene (6 bases). The CDR3 is 12 amino acids. Germline loops: CDR1 GTSNPN, CDR2 SVGIG (reference sequence). The V end was cut by 6 bases, the J end by 11 bases, with 16 bases between.

This clonotype was seen ten or more times. The gene calls are TRBV11-1 and TRBJ2-1; D unresolved. Germline CDR1 reads SGHAT; CDR2 reads FQDESV (reference sequence). The CDR3 has 14 amino acids. V lost 0 bases to trimming and J lost 5 bases, with 8 bases between them. The CDR3 region is CASSLATVDNEQFF. DNA for the CDR3: TGTGCCAGCAGCTTAGCTACAGTGGACAATGAGCAGTTCTTC.

The table lists this clonotype with many counts. The CDR3 here is CATAFGSGRSYEQYV. CDR3 in DNA: TGTGCCACCGCCTTTGGGAGCGGGAGATCCTACGAGCAGTACGTC. V gene TRBV19 combines with J gene TRBJ2-7; 8 nucleotides agree with TRBD2. CDR1 is LNHDA and CDR2 is SQIVND in the germline V gene (reference sequence). CDR3 length: 15 residues. Trimming at V came to 10 bases and at J to 1 base, leaving 12 bases not matched to a gene.

This clonotype has ten or more counts. The chain combines TRBV12-3 or TRBV12-4 with TRBJ1-1; D remains ambiguous. The CDR3 is 14 residues long. Trimming shortened V by 5 bases and J by 1 base, and 11 bases separated the two germline ends. The CDR3 region is CASSLGGRNTEAFF. CDR3 coding DNA: TGTGCCAGCAGTCTGGGTGGGAGGAACACTGAAGCTTTCTTT.